The 15 T cell receptor beta chains in this list originate from one sample, sequenced in a study of blood T cell repertoires in COVID-19. TCRdb's table, derived via immunoSEQ multiplex PCR, lists solely in-frame clones and lacks some. The top ten hold roughly 15% of the sample, which has roughly 190,000 clones, around 84% seen once. Sequencing used peripheral blood. These receptors were collected from a woman between 65 and 79 years old with COVID-19, enrolled during active disease.

V and J are TRBV6-1 and TRBJ2-7; 9 nucleotides line up with TRBD1. This CDR3 spans 18 amino acids. V shed 3 bases and J 6 bases; nucleotides not matched to a gene: 18. Germline lookup yields CDR1 MNHNS and CDR2 SASEGT. The CDR3 DNA is TGTGCCAGCAGTGAGAGGTTTGGGGGACAGGGTGCCCTGAGCGAGCAGTACGTC. This translates into CASSERFGGQGALSEQYV.

In its sample, this clone was seen a few times. The chain couples TRBV30 to TRBJ1-2; TRBD1 matches at 8 bases. Looked up from germline, CDR1 is GTSNPN and CDR2 is SVGIG (reference sequence). V lost 0 bases to trimming and J lost 8 bases; unmatched junction nucleotides: 14. This CDR3 contains 16 residues. CDR3 region: CAWSVGSPGGTGGYTF. The DNA for the CDR3 is TGTGCCTGGAGTGTGGGGTCTCCAGGGGGCACGGGAGGCTACACCTTC.

This clone was picked up one time. This chain connects TRBV16 to TRBJ1-2, with TRBD1 identical over 7 bases. Germline CDR1 reads KGHSY; CDR2 reads FQNENV. The CDR3 length is 14 residues. V lost 5 bases and J lost 2; bases outside the gene matches: 5. CDR3 bases: TGTGCCAGCAGCTCAACGACAGGGAACTATGGCTACACCTTC. This encodes CASSSTTGNYGYTF. The variable domain in full, with the rest retrieved from reference TRBV16 and TRBJ1-2, is GEEVAQTPKHLVRGEGQKAKLYCAPIKGHSYVFWYQQVLKNEFKFLISFQNENVFDETGMPKERFSAKCLPNSPCSLEIQATKLEDSAVYFCASSSTTGNYGYTFGSGTRLTVV.

This clone was found once. The gene calls are TRBV7-3 and TRBJ2-1; TRBD1 is a possible D gene (6 bases). CDR1 SGHTA and CDR2 FQGTGA come from the germline V gene. Trimming took off 5 bases at V and 0 bases at J, with 11 bases between the two ends. This CDR3 spans 15 amino acids. CDR3 nucleotides: TGTGCCAGCAGCCCTTCGACAGGCTCCTACAATGAGCAGTTCTTC. It is translated as CASSPSTGSYNEQFF.

V gene TRBV11-3 combines with J gene TRBJ2-7, with a tentative D call TRBD2 (8 bases). Germline assignment: CDR1 SGHNT and CDR2 YENEEA. The CDR3 length is 19 residues. With 5 bases removed from V and 4 bases from J, the gap between germline ends came to 30 bases. CDR3 sequence (DNA): TGTGCCAGCAGCCCTAAGCGGGAGATGAGGGGGCTGGAGGGGTACGAGCAGTACTTC. Its protein product is CASSPKREMRGLEGYEQYF.

The rearrangement uses TRBV7-2 and TRBJ2-1; 7 bases agree with TRBD2. The germline gives CDR1 SGHTA, CDR2 FQGNSA. Trimming removed 0 bases from V and 4 bases from J; junction bases left unmatched: 15. The CDR3 has 19 amino acids. The CDR3 protein is CASSLANGGNRRRYNEQFF. Here the CDR3 DNA reads TGTGCCAGCAGCTTAGCGAACGGGGGGAATCGTCGGAGGTACAATGAGCAGTTCTTC.

This chain uses TRBV4-1 with TRBJ1-1; 10 nucleotides agree with TRBD1. CDR1 is MGHRA, CDR2 YSYEKL, per germline. The CDR3 has 13 amino acids. The J segment lost 4 bases and the V segment lost 8 bases, leaving 4 bases of the junction unmatched. CDR3 DNA sequence: TGCGCCAGCCGGGGGACAGGGGTCACTGAAGCTTTCTTT. Encoded protein: CASRGTGVTEAFF.

The chain employs TRBV12-3 or TRBV12-4 and TRBJ1-1; 7 bases agree with TRBD1. V shed 6 bases and J 7 bases; nucleotides not matched to a gene: 5. The CDR3 runs 12 residues. The CDR3 spells CASRRGQIEAFF. As DNA, the CDR3 is TGTGCCAGCAGAAGGGGGCAAATTGAAGCTTTCTTT.

The chain carries TRBV28 and TRBJ1-2; 11 bases fit TRBD1. This CDR3 contains 14 residues. The V segment lost 11 bases and the J segment 8 bases; nucleotides outside the gene matches: 13. Per the germline V gene, CDR1 is MDHEN and CDR2 is SYDVKM. The CDR3 region has the DNA TGTGCCGGAGCACAAGGACAGGGGGCGTGGGGCTACACCTTC. Residues: CAGAQGQGAWGYTF.

The chain couples TRBV4-2 to TRBJ2-3, with 12 bases identical to TRBD1. J gave up 1 base and V 3 bases, and 2 bases lay outside the gene matches. Germline CDR1 reads LGHNA; CDR2 reads YNFKEQ. This CDR3 is 16 amino acids long. The CDR3 spells CASSQGQGAGTDTQYF. CDR3 DNA sequence: TGTGCCAGCAGCCAGGGACAGGGGGCTGGCACAGATACGCAGTATTTT.

V usage is TRBV7-6 and J usage is TRBJ1-4; 9 positions match TRBD1. Trimming took 5 bases from V and 8 from J; bases not matched to a gene: 15. Germline V lookup: CDR1 SGHVS, CDR2 FNYEAQ. This CDR3 comprises 17 residues. CDR3 DNA sequence: TGTGCCAGCAGCGACCATCCCCCCGGGACAGGGAAAGAAAAACTGTTTTTT. This translates into CASSDHPPGTGKEKLFF. The whole variable domain, filled in from reference TRBV7-6 and TRBJ1-4, reads GAGVSQSPRYKVTKRGQDVALRCDPISGHVSLYWYRQALGQGPEFLTYFNYEAQQDKSGLPNDRFSAERPEGSISTLTIQRTEQRDSAMYRCASSDHPPGTGKEKLFFGSGTQLSVL.

The J gene is TRBJ2-3, the V gene TRBV7-9; 8 positions match TRBD2. The CDR3 runs to 17 residues. CDR1 is SEHNR, CDR2 FQNEAQ, per germline (reference sequence). Trimming cost V 4 bases and J 2 bases; bases outside gene matches: 11. CDR3 sequence: CASSSLSTSGLTDTQYF. CDR3 in DNA: TGTGCCAGCAGCTCCCTAAGCACTAGCGGACTCACAGATACGCAGTATTTT.

The chain links TRBV5-5 to TRBJ1-1; no firm D call. CDR3 length equals 14 residues. Germline lookup yields CDR1 SGHKS and CDR2 YYEKEE (reference sequence). The germline V and J ends were trimmed by 3 bases and 8 bases, with 17 bases remaining between them. This CDR3 is CASSSLSISEEAFF. CDR3 DNA sequence: TGTGCCAGCAGCTCTTTGAGTATATCCGAGGAAGCTTTCTTT.

The chain has TRBV6-2 or TRBV6-3 and TRBJ1-5; perhaps TRBD1 as D (6 bases). Germline-derived CDR1 and CDR2 are MNHEY and SVGEGT. The CDR3 has 15 residues. Trimming stripped 2 bases from V and 1 base from J, with 9 bases between. CDR3 in amino acids: CASSYTGLSNQPQHF. The CDR3, as DNA: TGTGCCAGCAGTTACACAGGGTTGAGCAATCAGCCCCAGCATTTT.

A few counts support this clone. The chain employs TRBV27 and TRBJ2-2; 9 bases fit TRBD1. The germline CDR1 and CDR2 sequences are MNHEY and SMNVEV (reference sequence). This CDR3 has 14 amino acids. The V gene end was trimmed by 6 bases and the J gene end by 7 bases; junction bases not matched to a gene: 6. The CDR3 protein is CASRSGTGNGELFF. CDR3 DNA sequence: TGTGCCAGCAGATCCGGGACAGGGAACGGGGAGCTGTTTTTT.